This entry lists 6 T cell receptor beta chains sequenced from one sample in a study of early T cells in non-severe SARS-CoV-2 infection. TCRdb analysed the 5' RACE reads with MiXCR anew, one entry per CDR3 protein. The sample has under 85,000 distinct CDR3 sequences; about 5% are singletons. The sequenced sample was whole blood, obtained at baseline. These receptors came from an adult who was a healthcare worker with PCR-confirmed SARS-CoV-2 infection or an uninfected control (not recorded which).

This clonotype appeared a few times. The chain joins TRBV11-3 to TRBJ1-5; D is uncertain. The ends were cut back, 0 bases at V and 5 bases at J, with 5 bases in the middle. CDR3 length: 13 amino acids. Germline values: CDR1 SGHNT, CDR2 YENEEA. CDR3 bases: TGTGCCAGCAGCTTAGATCTTTATCAGCCCCAGCATTTT. Protein product: CASSLDLYQPQHF.

This clonotype was detected ten times or more. The chain is built from TRBV7-8 and TRBJ1-3; D may be TRBD1 (6 bases). The CDR3 runs 19 residues. V lost 5 bases and J lost 2, with 25 bases in between. Looked up from germline, CDR1 is SGHVS and CDR2 is FQNEAQ. CDR3 sequence (DNA): TGTGCCAGCAGCGCACAGGGCGTTGTCCTCTACGGCACTGGAAACACCATATATTTT. Protein sequence: CASSAQGVVLYGTGNTIYF.

This clonotype was detected many times. This sequence joins TRBV4-2 and TRBJ1-4; no reliable D call. This CDR3 has 16 residues. The V and J ends lost 4 bases and 3 bases respectively, with 15 bases between them. CDR1 and CDR2 (germline): LGHNA, YNFKEQ. The CDR3 protein is CASSRWSPDSNEKLFF. CDR3 bases: TGTGCCAGCAGCCGCTGGAGTCCAGACTCTAATGAAAAACTGTTTTTT.

The table lists this clonotype with many counts. The rearrangement links TRBV10-3 to TRBJ2-1; 13 positions match TRBD2. Per the germline V gene, CDR1 is ENHRY and CDR2 is SYGVKD. This CDR3 spans 15 amino acids. After removal of 9 bases from V and 10 bases from J, the junction contained 12 bases not matched to a gene. CDR3 coding DNA: TGTGCCATTAGACTAGCGGGAGGCCCCTTGGAGGAGCAGTTCTTC. It yields the protein CAIRLAGGPLEEQFF.

This clonotype was picked up many times. This rearrangement joins TRBV7-2 to TRBJ2-3, with D unclear. The V gene lost 5 bases and the J gene lost 3 bases, with 12 bases spanning the gap. This CDR3 is built from 14 residues. Germline V gives CDR1 SGHTA, CDR2 FQGNSA. The CDR3 DNA follows: TGTGCCAGCAGCCCGGAACTCGTGACAGATACGCAGTATTTT. The encoded protein is CASSPELVTDTQYF.

This clonotype was found many times. CDR3 in amino acids: CAWTPGLAELYEQYF. The CDR3 coding sequence is TGTGCCTGGACGCCGGGACTAGCTGAACTCTACGAGCAGTACTTC. The chain links TRBV30 to TRBJ2-7; 9 nucleotides align to TRBD2. The J segment lost 3 bases and the V segment lost 4 bases, leaving 10 bases of the junction unmatched. The CDR3 contains 15 residues. Germline V gene lookup returns CDR1 GTSNPN and CDR2 SVGIG (reference sequence). The variable domain in full, completed from reference TRBV30 and TRBJ2-7, reads SQTIHQWPATLVQPVGSPLSLECTVEGTSNPNLYWYRQAAGRGLQLLFYSVGIGQISSEVPQNLSASRPQDRQFILSSKKLLLSDSGFYLCAWTPGLAELYEQYFGPGTRLTVT.